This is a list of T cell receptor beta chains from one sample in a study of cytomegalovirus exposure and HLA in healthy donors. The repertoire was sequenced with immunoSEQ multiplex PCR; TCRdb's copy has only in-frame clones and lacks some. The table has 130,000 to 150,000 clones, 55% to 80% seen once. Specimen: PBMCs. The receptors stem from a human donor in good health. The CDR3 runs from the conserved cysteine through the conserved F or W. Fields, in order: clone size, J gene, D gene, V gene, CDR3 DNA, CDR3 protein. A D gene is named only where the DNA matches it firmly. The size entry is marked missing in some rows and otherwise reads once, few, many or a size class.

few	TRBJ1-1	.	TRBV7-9	TGTGCCATCTGGGCTTTGGGTGAAGCTTTCTTT	CAIWALGEAFF
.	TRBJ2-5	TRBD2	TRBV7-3	TGTGCCAGCAGCGAAACGGGGGGGTGGGAGACCCAGTACTTC	CASSETGGWETQYF
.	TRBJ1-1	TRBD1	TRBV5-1	TGCGCCAGCAGCGCGACAGGGGGCGTGAACACTGAAGCTTTCTTT	CASSATGGVNTEAFF
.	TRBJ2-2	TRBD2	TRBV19	TGTGCCAGTAGTCCGTCGCCTAGCGGGATCCTGAACACCGGGGAGCTGTTTTTT	CASSPSPSGILNTGELFF
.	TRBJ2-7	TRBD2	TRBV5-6	TGTGCCAGCACCCCGTTGGGGGGAGGGTCCTACGAGCAGTACTTC	CASTPLGGGSYEQYF
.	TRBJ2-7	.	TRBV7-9	TGTGCCAGCAGTCGGCCCGACAGCCGCGAGCAGTACTTC	CASSRPDSREQYF
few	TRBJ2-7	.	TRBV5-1	TGCGCCAGCAGCTACAGGGACCTCACCTACGAGCAGTACTTC	CASSYRDLTYEQYF
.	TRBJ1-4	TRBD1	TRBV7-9	TGTGCCAGCAGCTTCAGGGGGCTGGGTGAAAAACTGTTTTTT	CASSFRGLGEKLFF
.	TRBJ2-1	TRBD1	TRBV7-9	TGTGCCAGCAGCTTAGTGGGACAGGGGGATGAGCAGTTCTTC	CASSLVGQGDEQFF
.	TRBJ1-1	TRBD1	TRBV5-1	TGCGCCAGCAGCTTGAGTAAGGGGGCGCGAACTGAAGCTTTCTTT	CASSLSKGARTEAFF
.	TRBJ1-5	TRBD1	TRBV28	TGTGCCAGCAGGTTAACAGGGGCGTGGAATCAGCCCCAGCATTTT	CASRLTGAWNQPQHF
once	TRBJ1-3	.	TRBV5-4	TGTGCCAGCAGCTCTCTAAGAGGAAACACCATATATTTT	CASSSLRGNTIYF
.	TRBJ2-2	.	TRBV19	TGTGCCAGTAGTATGGGAACGGGAGGACAGACCGGGGAGCTGTTTTTT	CASSMGTGGQTGELFF
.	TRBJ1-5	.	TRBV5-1	TGCGCCAGCAGCTTGGCACAGGGTGGCCAGCCCCAGCATTTT	CASSLAQGGQPQHF
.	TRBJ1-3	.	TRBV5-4	TGTGCCAGCAGCTTGGGCCAGAACTCTGGAAACACCATATATTTT	CASSLGQNSGNTIYF
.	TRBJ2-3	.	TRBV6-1	TGTGCCAGCATGACGCGGACAGATACGCAGTATTTT	CASMTRTDTQYF
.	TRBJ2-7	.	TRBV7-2	TGTGCCAGCAGCTCCCGGAGCCTCGAGCAGTACTTC	CASSSRSLEQYF
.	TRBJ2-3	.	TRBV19	TGTGCCAGTAGTTCCTTAGTAACAGATACGCAGTATTTT	CASSSLVTDTQYF
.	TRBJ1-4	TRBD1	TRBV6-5	TGTGCCAGCAGTTACACCCTCAGGACAGGGGAAAAACTGTTTTTT	CASSYTLRTGEKLFF
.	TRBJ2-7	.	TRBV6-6	TGTGCCAGCAGTTACGGGACAACGCTGTTC	CASSYGTTLF
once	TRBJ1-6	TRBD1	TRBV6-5	TGTGCCAGCAGCCGGACAGGGACCCGAGATTCACCCCTCCACTTT	CASSRTGTRDSPLHF
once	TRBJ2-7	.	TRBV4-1	TGCGCCAGCAGCCAAGTCTCCAGGGGAGGGGGTTACGAGCAGTACTTC	CASSQVSRGGGYEQYF
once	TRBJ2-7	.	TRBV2	TGTGCCAGCACCAGGACATTCACCTACGAGCAGTACTTC	CASTRTFTYEQYF
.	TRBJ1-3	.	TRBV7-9	TGTGCCAGCAGCCCAGGGGCCTCCTCTGGAAACACCATATATTTT	CASSPGASSGNTIYF
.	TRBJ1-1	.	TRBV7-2	TGTGCCAGCAGCTTAGGCTATGAAGCTTTCTTT	CASSLGYEAFF
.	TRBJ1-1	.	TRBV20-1	TGCAGTGCTAGACATTCAGAAAGAGCTTTCTTT	CSARHSERAFF
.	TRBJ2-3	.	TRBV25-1	TGTGCCAGCAGTGAATTGGGAGGGGGTTTAACAGATACGCAGTATTTT	CASSELGGGLTDTQYF
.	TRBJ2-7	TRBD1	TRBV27	TGTGCCAGCAGGACAGGGGGGACCTACGAGCAGTACTTC	CASRTGGTYEQYF
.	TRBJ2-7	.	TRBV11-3	TGTGCCAGCAGCATCACCTACGAGCAGTACTTC	CASSITYEQYF
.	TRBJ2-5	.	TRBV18	TGTGCCAGCTCACCACCCCCACGGTGGGAGAGAGAGACCCAGTACTTC	CASSPPPRWERETQYF
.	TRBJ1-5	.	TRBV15	TGTGCCACCAGCAGAGACAGGGTAGGCAATCAGCCCCAGCATTTT	CATSRDRVGNQPQHF
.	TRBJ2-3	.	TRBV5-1	TGCGCCAGCAGCTCCTACACAGGATTGACAGATACGCAGTATTTT	CASSSYTGLTDTQYF
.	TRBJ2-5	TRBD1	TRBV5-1	TGCGCCAGCAGCTTGGGGGGACAGAGGTCGGCCCAGTACTTC	CASSLGGQRSAQYF
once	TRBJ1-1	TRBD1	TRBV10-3	TGTGCCATCAGCCACAGGGGAGAGGGGAACACTGAAGCTTTCTTT	CAISHRGEGNTEAFF
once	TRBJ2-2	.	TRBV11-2	TGTGCCAGCAGCTTTGGGGGGACCGGGGAGCTGTTTTTT	CASSFGGTGELFF
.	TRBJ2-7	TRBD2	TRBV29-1	TGCAGCGCCTCGACGGGGGGGCTCTACGAGCAGTACTTC	CSASTGGLYEQYF
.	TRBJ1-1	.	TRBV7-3	TGTGCCAGCAGCTTAAACTTTCGCGGGGGGCACACTGAAGCTTTCTTT	CASSLNFRGGHTEAFF
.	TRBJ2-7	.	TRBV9	TGTGCCAGCAGCGTAGATTCACAGAGCTACGAGCAGTACTTC	CASSVDSQSYEQYF
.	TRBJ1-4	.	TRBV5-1	TGCGCCAGCAGCTCCGGGAGCCCCGGAGAAAAACTGTTTTTT	CASSSGSPGEKLFF
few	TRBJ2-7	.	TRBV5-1	TGCGCCAGCAGCCTCGTCGGGATTACGGGCGGCACCTACGAGCAGTACTTC	CASSLVGITGGTYEQYF
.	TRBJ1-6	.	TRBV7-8	TGTGCCAGCAGCTTAGGTTGGCCGCATAATTCACCCCTCCACTTT	CASSLGWPHNSPLHF
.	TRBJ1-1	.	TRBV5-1	TGCGCCAGCAGCTTGCCCGACTTGAACACTGAAGCTTTCTTT	CASSLPDLNTEAFF
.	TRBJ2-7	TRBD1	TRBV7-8	TGTGCCAGCAGCTTAGATACCGTACAGGGGCCATCCTACGAGCAGTACTTC	CASSLDTVQGPSYEQYF
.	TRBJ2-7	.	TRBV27	TGTGCCAGCAGTTTAAGCGGACTTAGCAGGGAGCAGTACTTC	CASSLSGLSREQYF
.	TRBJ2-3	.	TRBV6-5	TGTGCCAGCAGTCGGACTGCCGGGGACACAGATACGCAGTATTTT	CASSRTAGDTDTQYF
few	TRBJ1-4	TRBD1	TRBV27	TGTGCCAGCAGTTTAGGACAGGGGAACGAAAAACTGTTTTTT	CASSLGQGNEKLFF
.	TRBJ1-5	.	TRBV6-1	TGTGCCAGCAGTGAAGTTTGGCAGGCGAGCAATCAGCCCCAGCATTTT	CASSEVWQASNQPQHF
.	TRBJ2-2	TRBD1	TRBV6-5	TGTGCCAGCAGCTTACAGGGGACCGGGGAGCTGTTTTTT	CASSLQGTGELFF
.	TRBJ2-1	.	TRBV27	TGTGCCAGCAGTTATCTATCACCTAGGGGGGGTGAGCAGTTCTTC	CASSYLSPRGGEQFF
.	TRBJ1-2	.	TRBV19	TGTGCCAGTAGTATTCAGGGCCTCTATGGCTACACCTTC	CASSIQGLYGYTF
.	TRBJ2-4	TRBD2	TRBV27	TGTGCCAGCAGTTTAGTCACTCCGAGGCTAGCGGGAGCGGACATTCAGTACTTC	CASSLVTPRLAGADIQYF
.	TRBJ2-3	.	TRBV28	TGTGCCAGCAGTTTACGGTACACAGATACGCAGTATTTT	CASSLRYTDTQYF